This T cell receptor (beta chain) was sequenced in a study of blood T cells in healthy people across ages. General study findings and limits: Because sorting was not performed, PBMCs prevented conclusive naive versus antigen-experienced comparison. A strong correlation between TCR beta diversity and naive T cell percentage was seen. A greater number of naive CD4+ cells and higher diversity distinguished long-lived donors from aged donors.

In germline, CDR1 is LGHNA, CDR2 YNFKEQ. With 0 bases removed from V and 8 bases from J, the gap between germline ends came to 16 bases. The length of the CDR3 is 16 residues. PCR was performed a second time for about 7 to 12 cycles using a sample-barcoded 5' primer and a J-beta primer mix. TCRdb used MiXCR to reprocess the 5' RACE reads, holding one entry per CDR3 protein. In the table there are about 780,000 distinct CDR3 sequences, about half of which are singletons. Comments on this clonotype: The antigen is not known.

The sequenced sample consisted of blood. The gene calls are TRBV4-2 and TRBJ1-4; D is ambiguous. The clonotype was recovered from an elderly man in good health. This chain's CDR3 is CASSQDTGELGEKLFF. The CDR3 region has the DNA TGTGCCAGCAGCCAAGATACCGGGGAATTGGGAGAAAAACTGTTTTTT.